This T cell receptor beta chain was identified in a study of glioma-infiltrating T cells after dendritic cell vaccination. Background on the study: Glioblastoma patients came from Phase I and II dendritic cell vaccination trials. At biweekly intervals, patients got three intradermal dendritic cell vaccine injections. Study-wide results and caveats: Complete blood and tumor specimen sets were limited to few patients.

Per germline, CDR1 LGHNA and CDR2 YNFKEQ. This CDR3 contains 15 residues. V was trimmed by 0 bases and J by 1 base, leaving 9 bases between them. Data came from immunoSEQ multiplex PCR; TCRdb stores just in-frame clones and leaves some out. The data show roughly 60,000 clones, with around 86% seen just once and roughly 10% held by the top ten. Regarding time point: after dendritic cell vaccination, including at tumor progression/relapse. Blood PBMC samples: pre-vaccination, two weeks post third vaccination, and at tumor progression. To note about this clone: As yet, its antigen is unknown.

The sequence derives from a human donor with glioblastoma. J is TRBJ1-1 and V is TRBV4-2, with a weak D call TRBD1 (5 bases). The material sequenced was blood, taken after dendritic cell vaccination. The CDR3 DNA reads as TGTGCCAGCAGCCAAGACGGGGGATCGAACACTGAAGCTTTCTTT. This codes for CASSQDGGSNTEAFF.